This T cell receptor beta chain was identified in a study of cytomegalovirus exposure and HLA in healthy donors (dated by TCRdb to 2016 to 2017). The study in broad terms: In an earlier analysis of approximately 640 of the donors, 276 Gb of sequence data and some 120 million unique TCR beta sequences from about 180 million T cells were reported. Roughly 300 gigabases of sequencing data and approximately 93 million unique TCR sequences were included in an early release covering roughly 700 HLA-typed donors. Of the 300 to 500 genotyped donors, roughly 76% were placed in the genetic ancestry cluster associated with self-reported Caucasian donors. The study aimed to test whether signatures of past pathogen exposure could be identified by cataloging public T cell receptors. The T cell repertoires of 550 to 850 subjects were profiled by immunosequencing and related to cytomegalovirus serostatus. Besides the first cohort of 666 subjects, a separate validation cohort made up of roughly 130 different subjects was used. The study combined high-throughput TCR immunosequencing, statistical association of individual TCRs with disease status, and machine learning to predict cytomegalovirus infection status. In a later analysis, previously published TCR beta repertoires from 600 to 850 donors were re-analyzed and high-resolution HLA genotyping was added so that TCR occurrence patterns could be studied. In the later analysis, no new phenotypic data were used to find candidate immune exposures; instead, reliance was placed on TCR beta sequences and their occurrence across donors. In an earlier analysis of roughly 580 of the donors, high-throughput TCR beta sequencing was used to judge whether each TCR beta V gene segment behaved as functional or pseudogenic. Alongside the repertoire data, information on donor age, sex, ethnicity and CMV serostatus was compiled. A later genetic analysis used genome-wide SNP genotypes for about 65% of the 666 donors, treating that subset as a discovery cohort. Every discovery cohort repertoire had been produced on one sequencing platform. HLA typing included class I and class II loci at four-digit resolution. Typing coverage varied by locus: about 629-630 donors for A, B, C, DRB1 and DQB1; around 560 for DQA1; over 600 for DPA1; around 490 for DPB1. Several DR-DQ haplotypes were treated as single units for association and clustering because of strong linkage in the cohort. On average, over 200,000 unique TCR beta nucleotide sequences were sequenced per donor among about 400 genotyped donors of the cohort, with roughly 19% of those sequences being non-productive. The paper's findings and limits, for the study overall: The presence/absence analyses assumed that sequencing depth was roughly uniform across donors, and that assumption may not be true. A later analysis found that TCR association rates varied across HLA loci, with DRB1 alleles showing the most associated TCRs and HLA-C alleles the fewest. In a later genetic analysis, fewer N-insertions in productive TCRs were reported among donors in an Asian-associated ancestry cluster than the approximately 710-donor mean. The earlier analysis of nearly 600 of the donors excluded some 15 rarely observed V segments, including chromosome 9 orphons, because counts were too low. Most CMV-associated TCR beta chains appeared to be HLA-restricted in a later analysis, and the HLA associations seemed to be driven largely by CMV exposure. According to the authors, the approach could potentially be generalized to other disease states and immunological phenotypes. Three of the identified cytomegalovirus-associated TCR beta chains were confirmed in vitro to be specific for cytomegalovirus antigens. A group of highly shared sequence variants was considered likely to be a technical artifact of the sequencing pipeline. A later genetic analysis associated a missense DCLRE1C variant with V-gene and J-gene trimming of TCR beta chains, and an independent cohort replicated the association. The cohort was sequenced for TCR beta chains only, and without alpha or paired-chain data the features that could be detected were limited. A further reported finding was that TCR beta sequences accurately predicted the HLA-A and HLA-B alleles for most subjects in the first cohort. The study listed 164 TCR beta chains as associated with cytomegalovirus. A later analysis reported that several top co-occurrence clusters appeared linked to parvovirus B19, influenza, CMV and Epstein-Barr virus. In an earlier analysis of about 540 of the donors, most TCR beta V segments were observed in productive rearrangements about 87% or about 30% of the time, broadly matching IMGT annotations. Because some donors lacked HLA typing at each locus, the association tests relied only on the typed subset. In both the original and validation cohorts, the classifier was reported to diagnose cytomegalovirus status with high specificity and sensitivity. Across donors, most TCR sequences were observed very rarely, whereas some public TCRs were present in many individuals. Strong co-occurrence of HLA alleles, especially DR and DQ, made assigning TCR associations to individual alleles difficult. CMV serostatus was the only immune exposure information available for the cohort. Linkage disequilibrium might explain the correlated functional status among segregating V segments, but an unknown experimental factor could not be excluded. Some IMGT-functional V segments, including TRBV6-2 and TRBV6-3, could not be told apart with the 87-base-pair reads, so those segments were excluded. Specific HLA alleles were associated with 16,951 TCR beta sequences at a false discovery rate of 0.05 in a later analysis. In a later analysis, HLA-associated TCR beta chains showed more clonal expansion and lower generation probabilities than non-associated chains that were equally common.

Details on this clone: Its antigen is not yet known. No base qualities exist here, and no much larger clone lies one base off it.

The germline V gene (reference sequence) specifies SEHNR as CDR1 and FQNEAQ as CDR2. The junction carries 12 bases between V and J, which are trimmed by 6 bases and 4 bases respectively. Reading from cysteine to phenylalanine, the CDR3 counts 14 amino acids. This entry keeps only the CDR3 DNA: 42 bases, framed from base 1. The library was produced with the immunoSEQ multiplex PCR assay. For the multiplex PCR, a mixture combining 60 forward primers for TCR Vbeta segments and 13 reverse primers for TCR Jbeta segments was used. Amplification of the CDR3 region of rearranged TCR beta genes was performed with a multiplex PCR assay on genomic DNA. The Illumina HiSeq System was used to sequence the amplified TCR beta libraries as 87-base-pair reads. Per the source publication's procedure: In a later analysis, approximately 74 million unique TCR beta chains were counted across the 650 to 750 repertoires, and about 9.9 million of these chains were shared by at least two donors. To remove PCR and sequencing errors, raw reads were error-corrected and collapsed into unique sequences using a nearest-neighbor algorithm that merged closely related sequences. To assign V, D and J gene segments, CDR3 sequences were aligned to IMGT reference sequences. For a sequence to be retained, a match of at least six nucleotides was required to both a V gene segment and a J gene segment. Rearrangements were classified as productive when the CDR3 lacked stop codons and remained in frame with V and J, and all other rearrangements were classified as non-productive. CDR3 was defined according to IMGT convention as the region running from the second conserved V-encoded cysteine to the conserved J-encoded phenylalanine. In an earlier analysis of more than 550 of the donors, sequences lacking an unambiguous match to a single V gene segment were excluded. In an earlier analysis of about 590 of the donors, a V segment was called functional when productive rearrangements were above 56.7%, and segregating when the standard deviation between donors exceeded 5%. A statistical classification framework was built for diagnosing cytomegalovirus status from the catalog of TCR beta chain sequences. V and J gene assignment, in a later analysis, came from comparing TCR nucleotide sequences with IMGT/GENE-DB human TR gene sequences. In a later analysis, CDR3 sequences and most-parsimonious VDJ recombination scenarios were assigned using the TCRdist pipeline. In a later analysis, each TCR beta chain was defined by its CDR3 amino acid sequence together with its V-gene family, and reads lacking a unique V-gene family were excluded. To address suspected cross-contamination and a sequencing artifact, a later analysis removed under 600 highly shared, low-generation-probability nucleotide sequences. A later analysis calculated a clonal expansion index for each public chain from normalized within-repertoire ranks of inferred template counts. Generation probabilities in a later analysis came from a VDJ recombination model fitted to out-of-frame rearrangements, and those results were checked against IGoR. In a later analysis, TCR-TCR, TCR-HLA and TCR-CMV co-occurrence was scored with hypergeometric tests, and a repertoire-size bias correction was applied to TCR pairs. False discovery rates were estimated in a later analysis by permuting HLA or CMV assignments 20 times. A later analysis grouped co-occurring TCRs with DBSCAN, adding TCRdist sequence similarity when clustering within HLA-allele-positive subsets. For co-occurrence clustering, repertoires with fewer than 30,000 or more than 120,000 public chains were excluded, along with roughly five repertoires with anomalous nucleotide sharing. TCRdb mirrors the immuneACCESS table, restricted to in-frame sequences. Some clones are absent from its copies; in checked studies, under half trace to an unresolved V gene, and the reason for the others is unknown. That table gives V, J and clone size, and the DNA gave D and trimming. For this sample the table gives 100,000 or so clones, of which around 74% were detected only once. The ten largest clones take up 1.5% to 2% of the sample.

The cohort comprised fewer than 750 healthy bone marrow donors. At the time of sampling, every cohort member was nominally healthy, though immune exposures that went unrecorded were likely present. The donor tested CMV seronegative and was one of the 352 seronegative cohort members. Every donor gave a peripheral blood sample, and the peripheral blood mononuclear cells from that sample were used for TCR beta sequencing. Genomic DNA was extracted from the blood cell samples with the Qiagen DNeasy Blood Extraction Kit. The source is a woman in her thirties or forties in good health and CMV-seronegative. Sequenced input: PBMCs. The V and J segments used are TRBV7-9 and TRBJ2-2; TRBD2 might be the D gene, on 5 matching bases. The CDR3 reads as follows: CASSLWAGTGELFF. The sequenced DNA is TGTGCCAGCAGTCTCTGGGCGGGCACCGGGGAGCTGTTTTTT.